This T cell receptor (beta chain) was captured by sequencing in a study of CD4 T cells in relation to SARS-CoV-2 and coronaviruses. Clones were read by immunoSEQ multiplex PCR, and TCRdb kept only the in-frame ones, dropping some. Of tens of thousands of clones in the sample, 65% to 80% were seen once. V trimming: 5 bases; J trimming: 4 bases; junction bases outside the gene matches: 8. Germline CDR1 is SGHNT and CDR2 is YENEEA. The CDR3 has 15 residues. Points on this clone: Its target is unknown.

CD4+ T cells from unexposed donors were obtained before the COVID-19 pandemic (2011-2018). CD4+ T cells were isolated from the cells after about nine days of culture. Cells permitting, SARS-CoV-2 S/N and four cold-coronavirus spikes were tested on unexposed-donor CD4+ T cells. The receptor was derived from a human donor in good health. Material for sequencing was CD4+ T cells from PBMCs, cultured in vitro. V usage is TRBV11-3 and J usage is TRBJ2-3, with 8 bases fitting TRBD2. The CDR3 spells CASSPYSGAPDTQYF. CDR3 DNA sequence: TGTGCCAGCAGCCCATATAGCGGGGCGCCAGATACGCAGTATTTT.